The entry below describes one T cell receptor (beta chain). In germline, CDR1 is SGDLS, CDR2 YYNGEE. Trimming shortened V by 3 bases and J by 1 base, and 20 bases separated the two germline ends. The CDR3 consists of 18 residues. The sample comes from a study of control samples from healthy donors and cancer patients. The repertoire was sequenced with immunoSEQ multiplex PCR; TCRdb's copy has only in-frame clones and lacks some. The repertoire holds about 83,000 clones, with 91% as singletons. The receptor was derived from a man over 45 in good health. The chain has TRBV9 and TRBJ2-1; D may be TRBD2 (7 bases). The sequenced material came from blood. The CDR3 nucleotides are TGTGCCAGCAGCGAGGGCCCCGGGGGGCGCGGTTCCTACAATGAGCAGTTCTTC. It is translated as CASSEGPGGRGSYNEQFF.